This record looks at one T cell receptor (beta chain) sequence and its context. Its antigen is unidentified. The data originate from a study of T cell clonotyping in hematopoietic cell transplantation. Turning to the study itself: Cytoreduction preceded collection of pretransplant recipient samples.

General study results and limits: Recipient TCR diversity dropped after transplant; expanded clonotypes rose from day 30 to 180. Few recipient clonotypes overlapped donors; over 97% were de novo at given depth.

The table came from immunoSEQ multiplex PCR; TCRdb's copy has only in-frame clones and leaves some out. The sample shows approximately 8,700 clones, roughly 87% of them seen only once. CDR1 and CDR2 (germline): SGHVS, FQNEAQ. V lost 4 bases and J 0 bases, leaving 12 bases between the germline ends. The CDR3 totals 15 residues. Time point defined: recipient sample about 28 days before transplant, after cytoreduction. The receptor comes from an older woman with acute myeloid leukemia. Some clones in this sample may be carry-over from other donors' samples. Specimen: peripheral blood mononuclear cells, collected before stem cell transplant. This chain uses TRBV7-8 with TRBJ1-1, with D hard to call. CDR3 sequence (DNA): TGTGCCAGCAGCTCGGAGGAGGAGGTGAACACTGAAGCTTTCTTT. It yields the protein CASSSEEEVNTEAFF.